These 28 T cell receptor beta chains were sequenced from one sample in a study of identical twins. From the 5' RACE reads, TCRdb called clonotypes with MiXCR, one entry per CDR3 protein. The sample comprises about 1.7 million distinct CDR3 sequences, around a third of which are singletons, and more than 0.25% rests with the top ten. The sequenced sample was cord blood. The receptors were gathered from a newborn girl in good health.

CDR3 region: CASSQNTGASYEQYF. The DNA for the CDR3 is TGTGCCAGCAGCCAAAATACCGGGGCCTCCTACGAGCAGTACTTC. The rearrangement joins TRBV3-1 to TRBJ2-7; D possibly uses TRBD1 or TRBD2 (5 bases each). Trimming took off 2 bases at V and 0 bases at J, with 11 bases between the two ends. CDR1 LGHDT and CDR2 YNNKEL come from the germline V gene (reference sequence). The length of the CDR3 is 15 residues.

This clonotype was found a few times. The chain joins TRBV4-2 to TRBJ2-1; 9 nucleotides agree with TRBD1. Germline V gene sequence: CDR1 LGHNA, CDR2 YNFKEQ. V trimming: 4 bases; J trimming: 7 bases; junction bases outside the gene matches: 8. The CDR3 contains 15 residues. The CDR3 is CASSPRVGTGNEQFF. DNA of the CDR3: TGTGCCAGCAGCCCCCGAGTAGGGACAGGGAATGAGCAGTTCTTC.

This clonotype was counted once. The chain joins TRBV6-6 to TRBJ2-6; D not certain. V lost 8 bases, J lost 0 bases, and 11 bases lay in between. Germline V gives CDR1 MNHNY, CDR2 SVGAGI (reference sequence). The CDR3 totals 15 residues. This CDR3 is CASRPRRSGANVLTF. CDR3 nucleotides: TGTGCCAGCCGACCCAGACGCTCTGGGGCCAACGTCCTGACTTTC.

The J gene is TRBJ2-1, the V gene TRBV20-1, with TRBD1 identical over 7 bases. Germline V CDR1 and CDR2: DFQATT, SNEGSKA (reference sequence). The CDR3 consists of 15 residues. Trimming removed 3 bases from V and 4 bases from J; junction bases left unmatched: 9. CDR3 in amino acids: CSASARWDRYNEQFF. The CDR3 DNA sequence: TGCAGTGCTAGCGCTCGGTGGGACAGATACAATGAGCAGTTCTTC.

The chain is built from TRBV29-1 and TRBJ1-2; a possible D gene is TRBD1 (6 bases). The CDR3 loop spans 13 amino acids. V was shortened by 7 bases and J by 4 bases, with 16 bases between the two germline ends. Germline V gene lookup returns CDR1 SQVTM and CDR2 ANQGSEA. The CDR3 coding sequence is TGCAGCGCCTCCGAGGACAGACTCTATGGCTACACCTTC. Translated: CSASEDRLYGYTF.

The chain is built from TRBV28 and TRBJ1-1, with 10 bases lining up with TRBD1. V lost 1 base to trimming and J lost 4 bases; unmatched junction nucleotides: 3. Germline V gene sequence: CDR1 MDHEN, CDR2 SYDVKM. The CDR3 spans 15 residues. The CDR3 is CASSLSRTGGTEAFF. The DNA for the CDR3 is TGTGCCAGCAGTTTATCCCGGACAGGGGGCACTGAAGCTTTCTTT.

The rearrangement uses TRBV4-2 and TRBJ2-3; a possible D gene is TRBD2 (6 bases). The germline V gene encodes CDR1 LGHNA and CDR2 YNFKEQ. Trimming pared 7 bases from V and 4 bases from J, leaving 18 bases between. The CDR3 consists of 15 residues. The CDR3 nucleotides read TGTGCCAGCACTCAGGAGGGACTGCCTCCAGATACGCAGTATTTT. It translates to CASTQEGLPPDTQYF.

This clonotype was picked up a small number of times. The chain couples TRBV6-1 to TRBJ1-1; D is ambiguous. CDR1 and CDR2 from the germline V gene are MNHNS and SASEGT. The V gene lost 4 bases and the J gene lost 3 bases, with 12 bases spanning the gap. This CDR3 has 14 residues. CDR3 sequence: CASSAVLGDTEAFF. CDR3 in DNA: TGTGCCAGCAGTGCCGTCCTCGGGGACACTGAAGCTTTCTTT.

The V and J genes are TRBV29-1 and TRBJ2-7; TRBD1 aligns across 7 bases. Trimming removed 8 bases from V and 7 bases from J; junction bases left unmatched: 14. The CDR3 totals 13 residues. Germline-derived CDR1 and CDR2 are SQVTM and ANQGSEA. This chain's CDR3 is CSTGQDSYNEQYF. Written as DNA, the CDR3 is TGCAGCACCGGACAGGATAGCTACAATGAGCAGTACTTC.

The J gene is TRBJ1-2, the V gene TRBV4-1; D uncertain. Per the germline V gene, CDR1 is MGHRA and CDR2 is YSYEKL. The V end lost 4 bases, the J end lost 2 bases, and 11 bases lay between the germline ends. This CDR3 is 14 amino acids long. The CDR3 bases are TGCGCCAGCAGCCCCCGGTTGCGGAACTATGGCTACACCTTC. Amino acid sequence: CASSPRLRNYGYTF.

Only a few counts were recorded for this clonotype. The V gene is TRBV20-1, the J gene TRBJ2-1, with TRBD1 as a possible D gene (6 bases). The DNA end lines up better with TRBJ2-7; the J call may be wrong. Germline V gene lookup returns CDR1 DFQATT and CDR2 SNEGSKA (reference sequence). This CDR3 contains 16 residues. The CDR3 sequence: CSASRGYPSSYNEQYF. CDR3 nucleotide sequence: TGCAGTGCTAGCAGGGGCTACCCGAGTTCCTACAATGAGCAGTACTTC.

This clonotype was seen more than once but under ten times. The chain couples TRBV10-3 to TRBJ1-2, with 7 bases matching TRBD1. From germline, CDR1 is ENHRY and CDR2 SYGVKD. The CDR3 contains 15 residues. The junction had 10 bases not matched to a gene; V was cut back by 7 bases and J by 2 bases. CDR3 amino acids: CAITRGQALNYGYTF. CDR3 DNA: TGTGCCATCACCCGAGGACAGGCTCTAAACTATGGCTACACCTTC.

This clonotype was seen a few times. The chain uses TRBV7-2 and TRBJ1-1; D is uncertain. CDR1 and CDR2 from the germline V gene are SGHTA and FQGNSA. The ends were cut back, 2 bases at V and 0 bases at J, with 13 bases in the middle. The CDR3 spans 16 residues. The CDR3 loop reads CASSLFSPGLNTEAFF. In DNA form, the CDR3 reads TGTGCCAGCAGCTTATTTAGCCCGGGGTTGAACACTGAAGCTTTCTTT. Combining the CDR3 with reference TRBV7-2 and TRBJ1-1 gives the whole variable domain GAGVSQSPSNKVTEKGKDVELRCDPISGHTALYWYRQSLGQGLEFLIYFQGNSAPDKSGLPSDRFSAERTGGSVSTLTIQRTQQEDSAVYLCASSLFSPGLNTEAFFGQGTRLTVV.

V usage is TRBV12-3 or TRBV12-4 and J usage is TRBJ2-1; 11 nucleotides align to TRBD2. V dropped 6 bases and J dropped 0; count of bases not matched to a gene: 7. The CDR3 covers 17 residues. CDR3 in DNA: TGTGCCAGCAGCACCATAGCGGGAGGGCCCTCCTACAATGAGCAGTTCTTC. Protein product: CASSTIAGGPSYNEQFF.

This clonotype was picked up a small number of times. The genes are TRBV13 and TRBJ1-1, with 9 bases lining up with TRBD1. The trim removed 4 bases at V and 5 bases at J, leaving 8 bases unmatched. Germline V gene sequence: CDR1 PRHDT, CDR2 FYEKMQ (reference sequence). The CDR3 is 15 amino acids. CDR3 coding DNA: TGTGCCAGCAGCTCCCTTACAGGGGGCAAAACTGAAGCTTTCTTT. Translation gives CASSSLTGGKTEAFF.

The chain combines TRBV29-1 with TRBJ2-7, with D perhaps matching TRBD1 (5 bases). From germline, CDR1 is SQVTM and CDR2 ANQGSEA. This CDR3 comprises 16 residues. The V end was cut by 1 base, the J end by 1 base, with 17 bases between. This CDR3 is CSVEGGRADLSYEQYF. For the CDR3, the DNA is TGCAGCGTTGAAGGGGGCAGGGCGGACCTTTCCTACGAGCAGTACTTC.

This clonotype was seen a few times. V is TRBV28 and J is TRBJ2-5; 8 bases line up with TRBD1. Unmatched junction bases numbered 1, after V lost 0 bases and J lost 4 bases. The CDR3 is 14 amino acids. CDR1 is MDHEN and CDR2 is SYDVKM in the germline V gene. Here the CDR3 DNA reads TGTGCCAGCAGTTTATGGCAGGGGGCAGAGACCCAGTACTTC. Protein: CASSLWQGAETQYF.

The CDR3 sequence: CASSRKTGSTDTQYF. The CDR3 DNA reads TGCGCCAGCAGCCGGAAGACAGGGTCCACAGATACGCAGTATTTT. The V and J genes are TRBV5-1 and TRBJ2-3, with 7 bases lining up with TRBD1. This CDR3 has 15 amino acids. The germline CDR1 and CDR2 sequences are SGHRS and YFSETQ. The V segment lost 4 bases and the J segment 2 bases; nucleotides outside the gene matches: 7.

The rearrangement joins TRBV6-1 to TRBJ2-1, with D uncertain. The germline V gene encodes CDR1 MNHNS and CDR2 SASEGT. V shed 3 bases and J shed 0 bases, with 6 bases lying between them. CDR3 length: 14 residues. The CDR3 DNA is TGTGCCAGCAGTGATCCGAGCTCCTACAATGAGCAGTTCTTC. Translated: CASSDPSSYNEQFF.

The chain is built from TRBV20-1 and TRBJ1-1, with D uncertain. Between the trimmed V and J ends, which lost 6 bases and 5 bases, there was a span of 16 bases. Per the germline V gene, CDR1 is DFQATT and CDR2 is SNEGSKA (reference sequence). CDR3 length: 13 residues. The CDR3 DNA is TGCAGTGCCCGCGTCCTTTTAAATACTGAAGCTTTCTTT. Translation gives CSARVLLNTEAFF.

The chain couples TRBV7-2 to TRBJ2-1; 10 nucleotides match TRBD2. J was trimmed by 10 bases and V by 0 bases; bases with no gene match: 9. This CDR3 contains 16 residues. Per germline, CDR1 SGHTA and CDR2 FQGNSA. CDR3 loop: CASSLAPAGGPYEQFF. The CDR3 nucleotides are TGTGCCAGCAGCTTAGCGCCAGCGGGAGGGCCCTACGAGCAGTTCTTC. Filled out from reference TRBV7-2 and TRBJ2-1, the complete variable domain reads GAGVSQSPSNKVTEKGKDVELRCDPISGHTALYWYRQSLGQGLEFLIYFQGNSAPDKSGLPSDRFSAERTGGSVSTLTIQRTQQEDSAVYLCASSLAPAGGPYEQFFGPGTRLTVL.

This clonotype came up a few times. The V and J genes are TRBV27 and TRBJ2-1; the match to TRBD2 covers 9 bases. The CDR3 runs 16 residues. V gave up 7 bases and J gave up 0 bases; unmatched junction bases: 7. Germline CDR1 MNHEY, CDR2 SMNVEV (reference sequence). The CDR3 coding sequence is TGTGCCAGCACTGAAGCGGGAGGTCCCTCCTACAATGAGCAGTTCTTC. It yields the protein CASTEAGGPSYNEQFF.

This chain joins TRBV19 and TRBJ1-5, with D possibly matching TRBD1 (6 bases). The V gene's germline CDR1 is LNHDA and CDR2 SQIVND (reference sequence). The CDR3 length is 17 residues. V was trimmed by 9 bases and J by 4 bases, leaving 25 bases between them. CDR3: CASPNPNGGRINQPQHF. The CDR3 nucleotides read TGTGCCAGCCCAAACCCAAACGGGGGGCGTATTAATCAGCCCCAGCATTTT.

The rearrangement joins TRBV5-1 to TRBJ2-7; 10 bases are shared with TRBD2. This CDR3 has 13 residues. Germline CDR1 SGHRS, CDR2 YFSETQ. The trim removed 7 bases at V and 2 bases at J, leaving 3 bases unmatched. The CDR3 nucleotides read TGCGCCAGCGAGCGGGAGGGCACCTACGAGCAGTACTTC. Encoded protein: CASEREGTYEQYF.

This clonotype was seen a single time. The chain combines TRBV24-1 with TRBJ2-2; D gene unclear. The V and J ends lost 6 bases and 2 bases respectively, with 3 bases between them. This CDR3 spans 12 amino acids. Germline CDR1 and CDR2: KGHDR and SFDVKD. The CDR3 nucleotides are TGTGCCACCAGTATAAACACCGGGGAGCTGTTTTTT. It codes for CATSINTGELFF.

The J gene is TRBJ2-1, the V gene TRBV6-4, with 11 bases fitting TRBD2. The CDR3 length is 19 residues. After removal of 4 bases from V and 0 bases from J, the junction contained 11 bases not matched to a gene. Germline V gene lookup returns CDR1 MRHNA and CDR2 SNTAGT. In DNA form, the CDR3 reads TGTGCCAGCAGTGTTGGGCCTAGCGGGGGGTCGAGCTCCTACAATGAGCAGTTCTTC. This sequence encodes CASSVGPSGGSSSYNEQFF.

The chain has TRBV4-2 and TRBJ2-3; possible D gene TRBD2, 6 bases. The CDR3 spans 16 residues. The germline V gene encodes CDR1 LGHNA and CDR2 YNFKEQ. V shed 0 bases and J shed 4 bases, with 14 bases lying between them. The CDR3 sequence is CASSQERGSFPDTQYF. In DNA form, the CDR3 reads TGTGCCAGCAGCCAAGAACGGGGGAGTTTCCCAGATACGCAGTATTTT.

V usage is TRBV27 and J usage is TRBJ2-1, with D possibly being TRBD2 (6 bases). The end of the DNA aligns better with TRBJ2-7, so the J call may be wrong. This CDR3 has 18 residues. Germline V lookup: CDR1 MNHEY, CDR2 SMNVEV (reference sequence). CDR3 sequence: CASRGISSGPSSYNEQYF. The CDR3 coding sequence is TGTGCCAGCAGGGGAATCAGTAGCGGCCCCAGCTCCTACAATGAGCAGTACTTC.